This T cell receptor beta chain was recorded in a study of T cell responses to AZD1222 COVID-19 vaccine. The study, taken as a whole, reports: Repertoires were obtained only post-peak T cell response. Epitopes outside B.1.351 and B.1.1.7 mutated regions reportedly drew nearly half of spike TCRs. The CD4 TCRs associated with vaccination extended across spike and predominated at 160-218 and 743-854. Clonal diversity may have been underestimated in mostly white British donors.

Repertoires were generated with immunoSEQ multiplex PCR, while TCRdb's copy carries only in-frame clones and drops some. The data show under 45,000 clones, with over 80% seen just once and under 20% held by the top ten. About this clone itself: The antigen is unknown.

Per germline, CDR1 LNHDA and CDR2 SQIVND (reference sequence). The V end lost 6 bases, the J end lost 6 bases, and 10 bases lay between the germline ends. This CDR3 has 12 residues. Sequencing was performed on peripheral blood, taken 28 days after the second AZD1222 dose. This receptor was obtained from an adult who received the AZD1222 COVID-19 vaccine. V gene TRBV19 combines with J gene TRBJ2-3; D unresolved. DNA of the CDR3: TGTGCCAGTAGCTTAGTTTCCGATACGCAGTATTTT. This sequence encodes CASSLVSDTQYF. The full variable domain, in which reference TRBV19 and TRBJ2-3 provide the parts outside the CDR3, is DGGITQSPKYLFRKEGQNVTLSCEQNLNHDAMYWYRQDPGQGLRLIYYSQIVNDFQKGDIAEGYSVSREKKESFPLTVTSAQKNPTAFYLCASSLVSDTQYFGPGTRLTVL.